This T cell receptor beta chain was identified in a study of blood T cell repertoires in COVID-19. Original processing notes: For nucleated cells, counts were estimated from reference gene primer amplification. Profiling relied on immunoSEQ multiplex PCR, and the TCRdb table lists in-frame clones only, not all of them. D and trimming come from the DNA, and the V and J calls and clone size come from that table. Seen here are approximately 200,000 clones, 70% to 90% observed once, and the top ten hold 3.5% to 4.5%. Germline values: CDR1 MNHEY, CDR2 SVGAGI. V lost 6 bases and J 3 bases, leaving 14 bases between the germline ends. The CDR3 spans 14 residues.

This TCR came from a man in his fifties with acute or convalescent COVID-19. This chain joins TRBV6-5 and TRBJ1-2; D remains ambiguous. The sample taken for sequencing was peripheral blood. CDR3 nucleotides: TGTGCCAGCAGGGACGAGGGTCTACACTATGGCTACACCTTC. Protein sequence: CASRDEGLHYGYTF.